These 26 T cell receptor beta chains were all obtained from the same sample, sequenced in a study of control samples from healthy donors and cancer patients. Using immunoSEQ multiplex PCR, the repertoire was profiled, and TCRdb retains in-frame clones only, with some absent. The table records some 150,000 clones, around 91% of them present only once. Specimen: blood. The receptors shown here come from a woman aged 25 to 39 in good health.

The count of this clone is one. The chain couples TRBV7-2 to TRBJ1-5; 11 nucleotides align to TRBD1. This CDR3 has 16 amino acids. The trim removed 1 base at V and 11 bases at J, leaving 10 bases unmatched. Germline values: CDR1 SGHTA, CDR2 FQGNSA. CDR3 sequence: CASSLGGTGGTKAQHF. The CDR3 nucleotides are TGTGCCAGCAGCTTAGGGGGGACAGGGGGGACCAAGGCCCAGCATTTT. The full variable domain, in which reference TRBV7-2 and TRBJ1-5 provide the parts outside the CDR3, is GAGVSQSPSNKVTEKGKDVELRCDPISGHTALYWYRQSLGQGLEFLIYFQGNSAPDKSGLPSDRFSAERTGGSVSTLTIQRTQQEDSAVYLCASSLGGTGGTKAQHFGDGTRLSIL.

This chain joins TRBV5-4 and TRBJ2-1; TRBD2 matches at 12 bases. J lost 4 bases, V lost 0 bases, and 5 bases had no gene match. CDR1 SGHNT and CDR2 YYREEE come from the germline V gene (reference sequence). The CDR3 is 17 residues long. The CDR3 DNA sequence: TGTGCCAGCAGCTTGGACCTAGCGGGGGGGCAATACAATGAGCAGTTCTTC. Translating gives CASSLDLAGGQYNEQFF.

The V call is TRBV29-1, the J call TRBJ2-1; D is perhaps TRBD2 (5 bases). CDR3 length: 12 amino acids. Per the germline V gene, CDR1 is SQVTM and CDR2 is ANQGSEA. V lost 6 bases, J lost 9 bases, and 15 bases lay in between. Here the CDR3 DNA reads TGCAGCGTGGCAAGAGGGAGTGGTGAGCAGTTCTTC. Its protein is CSVARGSGEQFF.

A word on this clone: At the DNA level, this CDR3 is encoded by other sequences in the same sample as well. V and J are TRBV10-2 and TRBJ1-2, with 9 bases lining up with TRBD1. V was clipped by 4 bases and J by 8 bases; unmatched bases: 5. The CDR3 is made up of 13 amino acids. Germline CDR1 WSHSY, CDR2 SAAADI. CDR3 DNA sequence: TGCGCCAGCAGTGGGACAGGGGATTACGGCTACACCTTC. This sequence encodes CASSGTGDYGYTF.

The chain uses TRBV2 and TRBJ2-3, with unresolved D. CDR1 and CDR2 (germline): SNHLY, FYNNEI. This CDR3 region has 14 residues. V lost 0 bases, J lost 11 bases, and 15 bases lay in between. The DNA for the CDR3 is TGTGCCAGCAGTGAAGCCGCTCTAGGAGTTGGGCAGTATTTT. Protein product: CASSEAALGVGQYF.

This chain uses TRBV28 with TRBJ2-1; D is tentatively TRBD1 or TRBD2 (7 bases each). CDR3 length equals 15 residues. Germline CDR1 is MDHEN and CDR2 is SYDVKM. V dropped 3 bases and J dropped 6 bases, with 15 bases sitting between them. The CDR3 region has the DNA TGTGCCAGCAGTTTTGCACCAGGGGGGGGCAATGAGCAGTTCTTC. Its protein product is CASSFAPGGGNEQFF.

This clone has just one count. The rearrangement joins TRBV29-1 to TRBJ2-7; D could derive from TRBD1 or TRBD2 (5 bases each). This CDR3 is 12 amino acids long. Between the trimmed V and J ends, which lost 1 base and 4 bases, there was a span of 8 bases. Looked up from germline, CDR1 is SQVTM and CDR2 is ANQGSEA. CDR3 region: CSVEVGGYEQYF. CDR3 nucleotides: TGCAGCGTTGAAGTTGGGGGATACGAGCAGTACTTC.

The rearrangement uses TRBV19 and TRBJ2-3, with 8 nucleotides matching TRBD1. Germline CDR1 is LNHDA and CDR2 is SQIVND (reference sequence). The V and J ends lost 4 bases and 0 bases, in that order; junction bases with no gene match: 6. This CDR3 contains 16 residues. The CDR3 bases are TGTGCCAGTAGTAAGGACAGGGTAGCTAGCACAGATACGCAGTATTTT. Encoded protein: CASSKDRVASTDTQYF.

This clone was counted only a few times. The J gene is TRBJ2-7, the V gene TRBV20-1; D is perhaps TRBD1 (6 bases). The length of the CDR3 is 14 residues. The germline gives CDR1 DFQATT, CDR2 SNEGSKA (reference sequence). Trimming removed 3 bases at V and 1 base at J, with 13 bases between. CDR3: CSASSGENSYEQYF. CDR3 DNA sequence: TGCAGTGCTAGTTCAGGGGAGAATTCCTACGAGCAGTACTTC.

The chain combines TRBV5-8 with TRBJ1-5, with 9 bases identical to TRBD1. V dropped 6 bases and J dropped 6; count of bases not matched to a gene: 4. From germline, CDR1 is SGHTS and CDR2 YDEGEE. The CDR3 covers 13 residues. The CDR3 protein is CASTDRGIQPQHF. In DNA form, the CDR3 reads TGTGCCAGCACCGACAGGGGGATTCAGCCCCAGCATTTT.

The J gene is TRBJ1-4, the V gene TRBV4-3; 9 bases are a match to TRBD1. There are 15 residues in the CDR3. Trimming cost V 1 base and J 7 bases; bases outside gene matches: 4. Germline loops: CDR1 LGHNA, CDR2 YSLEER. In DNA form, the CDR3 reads TGCGCCAGCAGCCAAGTGGGGACAGGGAGTGAAAAACTGTTTTTT. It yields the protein CASSQVGTGSEKLFF.

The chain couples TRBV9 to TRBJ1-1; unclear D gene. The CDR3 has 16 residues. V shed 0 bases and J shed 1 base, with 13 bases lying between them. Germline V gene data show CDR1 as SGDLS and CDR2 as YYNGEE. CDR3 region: CASSVVEGLGNTEAFF. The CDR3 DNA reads TGTGCCAGCAGCGTAGTCGAAGGGCTCGGGAACACTGAAGCTTTCTTT. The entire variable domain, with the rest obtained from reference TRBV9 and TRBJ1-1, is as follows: DSGVTQTPKHLITATGQRVTLRCSPRSGDLSVYWYQQSLDQGLQFLIQYYNGEERAKGNILERFSAQQFPDLHSELNLSSLELGDSALYFCASSVVEGLGNTEAFFGQGTRLTVV.

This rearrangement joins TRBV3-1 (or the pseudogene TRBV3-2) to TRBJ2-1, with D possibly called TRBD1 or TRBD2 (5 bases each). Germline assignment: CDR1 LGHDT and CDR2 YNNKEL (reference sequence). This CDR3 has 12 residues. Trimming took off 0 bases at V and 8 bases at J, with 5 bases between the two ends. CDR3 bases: TGTGCCAGCAGCCAAGAGGGGGATGAGCAGTTCTTC. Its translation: CASSQEGDEQFF.

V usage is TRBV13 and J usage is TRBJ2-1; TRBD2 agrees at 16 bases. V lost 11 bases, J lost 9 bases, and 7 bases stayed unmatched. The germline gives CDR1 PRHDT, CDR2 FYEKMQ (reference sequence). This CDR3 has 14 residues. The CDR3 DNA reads TGTGCCTCAGGGACTAGCGGGGGGGCTGGTGAGCAGTTCTTC. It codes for CASGTSGGAGEQFF.

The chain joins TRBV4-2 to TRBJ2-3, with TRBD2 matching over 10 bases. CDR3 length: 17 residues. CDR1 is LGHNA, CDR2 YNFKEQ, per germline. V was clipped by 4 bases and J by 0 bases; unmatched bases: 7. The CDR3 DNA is TGTGCCAGCAGCCTAACCGGGACTAGCGCTAGCACAGATACGCAGTATTTT. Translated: CASSLTGTSASTDTQYF.

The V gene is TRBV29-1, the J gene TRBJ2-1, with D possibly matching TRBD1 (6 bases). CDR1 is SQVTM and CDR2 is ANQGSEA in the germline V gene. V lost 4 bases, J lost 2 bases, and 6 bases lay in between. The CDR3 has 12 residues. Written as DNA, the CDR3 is TGCAGCGTTGGGACAGCCTACAATGAGCAGTTCTTC. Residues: CSVGTAYNEQFF.

CDR3 nucleotides: TGTGCCACCAGCTCGGATCTAACCGGGGAGCTGTTTTTT. Translation gives CATSSDLTGELFF. The rearrangement joins TRBV15 to TRBJ2-2; D ambiguous. Per the germline V gene, CDR1 is LNHNV and CDR2 is YYDKDF (reference sequence). This CDR3 is built from 13 residues. The V gene lost 5 bases and the J gene lost 5 bases, with 9 bases spanning the gap.

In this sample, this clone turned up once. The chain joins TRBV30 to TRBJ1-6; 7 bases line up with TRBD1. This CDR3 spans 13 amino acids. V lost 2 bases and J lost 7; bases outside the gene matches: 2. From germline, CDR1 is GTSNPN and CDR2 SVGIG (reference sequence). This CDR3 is CAWSLQGNSPLHF. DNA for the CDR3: TGTGCCTGGAGTTTACAGGGGAATTCACCCCTCCACTTT. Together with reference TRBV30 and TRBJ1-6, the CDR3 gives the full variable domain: SQTIHQWPATLVQPVGSPLSLECTVEGTSNPNLYWYRQAAGRGLQLLFYSVGIGQISSEVPQNLSASRPQDRQFILSSKKLLLSDSGFYLCAWSLQGNSPLHFGNGTRLTVT.

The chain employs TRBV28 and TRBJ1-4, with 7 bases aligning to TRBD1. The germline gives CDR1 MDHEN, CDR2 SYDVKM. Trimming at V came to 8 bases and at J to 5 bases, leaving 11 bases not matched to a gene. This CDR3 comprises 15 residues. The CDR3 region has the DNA TGTGCCAGCCGACCCTGGACAGGTCCAAATGAAAAACTGTTTTTT. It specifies CASRPWTGPNEKLFF.

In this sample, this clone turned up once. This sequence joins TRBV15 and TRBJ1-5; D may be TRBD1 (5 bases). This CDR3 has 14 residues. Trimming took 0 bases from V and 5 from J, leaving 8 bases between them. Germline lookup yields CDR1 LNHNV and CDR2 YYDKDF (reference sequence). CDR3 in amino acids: CATSRDGGDQPQHF. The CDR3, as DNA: TGTGCCACCAGCAGAGATGGGGGGGATCAGCCCCAGCATTTT.

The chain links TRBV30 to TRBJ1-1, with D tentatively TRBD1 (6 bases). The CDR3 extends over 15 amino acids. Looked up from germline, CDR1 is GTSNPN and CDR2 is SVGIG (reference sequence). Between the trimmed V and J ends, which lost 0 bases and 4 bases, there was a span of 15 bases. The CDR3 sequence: CAWSVGWGGGTEAFF. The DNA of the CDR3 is TGTGCCTGGAGTGTCGGGTGGGGAGGGGGCACTGAAGCTTTCTTT.

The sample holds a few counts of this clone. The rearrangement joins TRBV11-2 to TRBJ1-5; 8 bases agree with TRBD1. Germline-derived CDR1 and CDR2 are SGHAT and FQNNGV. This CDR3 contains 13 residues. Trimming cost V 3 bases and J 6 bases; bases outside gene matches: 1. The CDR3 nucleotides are TGTGCCAGCAGCTTTGGACAGGGTCAGCCCCAGCATTTT. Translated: CASSFGQGQPQHF.

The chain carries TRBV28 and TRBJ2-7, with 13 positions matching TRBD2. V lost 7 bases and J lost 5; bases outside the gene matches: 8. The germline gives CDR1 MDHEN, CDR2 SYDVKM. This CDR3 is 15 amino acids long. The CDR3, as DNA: TGTGCCAGCAAAACCGGGACTAGCGGGAACGACGAGCAGTACTTC. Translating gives CASKTGTSGNDEQYF.

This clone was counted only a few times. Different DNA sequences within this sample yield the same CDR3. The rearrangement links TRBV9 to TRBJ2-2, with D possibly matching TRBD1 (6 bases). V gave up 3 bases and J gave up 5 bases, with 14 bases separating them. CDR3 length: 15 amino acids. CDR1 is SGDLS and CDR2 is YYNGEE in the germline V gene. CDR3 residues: CASSGGQGRTGELFF. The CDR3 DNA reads TGTGCCAGCAGCGGGGGGCAGGGAAGAACCGGGGAGCTGTTTTTT.

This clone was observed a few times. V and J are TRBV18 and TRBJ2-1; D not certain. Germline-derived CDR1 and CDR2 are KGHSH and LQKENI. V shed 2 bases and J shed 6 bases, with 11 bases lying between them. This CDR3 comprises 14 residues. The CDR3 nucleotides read TGTGCCAGCTCACCATCTGTCAGTTCCAATGAGCAGTTCTTC. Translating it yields CASSPSVSSNEQFF.

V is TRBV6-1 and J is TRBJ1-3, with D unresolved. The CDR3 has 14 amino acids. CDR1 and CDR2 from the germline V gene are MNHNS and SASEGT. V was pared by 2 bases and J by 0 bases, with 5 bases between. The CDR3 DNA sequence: TGTGCCAGCAGTGAACAGCCCTCTGGAAACACCATATATTTT. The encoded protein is CASSEQPSGNTIYF.